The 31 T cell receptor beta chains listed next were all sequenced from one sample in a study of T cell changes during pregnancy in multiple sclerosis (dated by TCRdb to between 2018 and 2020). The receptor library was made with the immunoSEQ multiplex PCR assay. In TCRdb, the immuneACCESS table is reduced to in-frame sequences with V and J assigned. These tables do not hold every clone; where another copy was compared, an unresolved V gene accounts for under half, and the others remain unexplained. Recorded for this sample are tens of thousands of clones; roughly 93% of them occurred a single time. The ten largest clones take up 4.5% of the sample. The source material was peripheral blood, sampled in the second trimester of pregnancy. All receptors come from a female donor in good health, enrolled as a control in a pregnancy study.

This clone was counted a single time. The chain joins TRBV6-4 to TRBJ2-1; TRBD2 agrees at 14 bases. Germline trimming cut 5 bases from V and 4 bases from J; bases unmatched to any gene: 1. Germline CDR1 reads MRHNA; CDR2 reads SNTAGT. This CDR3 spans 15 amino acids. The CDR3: CASSRLAGGYNEQFF. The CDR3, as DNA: TGTGCCAGCAGTCGACTAGCGGGAGGGTACAATGAGCAGTTCTTC.

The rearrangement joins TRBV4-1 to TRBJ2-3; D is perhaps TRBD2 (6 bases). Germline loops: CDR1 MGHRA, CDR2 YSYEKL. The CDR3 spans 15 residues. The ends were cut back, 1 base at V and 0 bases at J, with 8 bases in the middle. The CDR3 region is CASSQVSGSTDTQYF. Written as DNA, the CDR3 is TGCGCCAGCAGCCAAGTTAGCGGTAGCACAGATACGCAGTATTTT.

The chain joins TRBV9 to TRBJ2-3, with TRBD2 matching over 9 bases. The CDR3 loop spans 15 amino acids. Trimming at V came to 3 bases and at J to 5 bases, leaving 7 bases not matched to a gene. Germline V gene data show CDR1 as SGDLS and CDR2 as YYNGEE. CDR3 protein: CASSASGARGDTQYF. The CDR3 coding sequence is TGTGCCAGCAGCGCTAGCGGGGCGAGGGGAGATACGCAGTATTTT.

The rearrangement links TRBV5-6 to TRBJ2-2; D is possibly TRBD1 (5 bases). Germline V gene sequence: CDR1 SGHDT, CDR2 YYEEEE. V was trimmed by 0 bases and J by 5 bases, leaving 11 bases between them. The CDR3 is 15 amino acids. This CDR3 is CASSLEGRNTGELFF. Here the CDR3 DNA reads TGTGCCAGCAGCTTGGAGGGGCGCAATACCGGGGAGCTGTTTTTT.

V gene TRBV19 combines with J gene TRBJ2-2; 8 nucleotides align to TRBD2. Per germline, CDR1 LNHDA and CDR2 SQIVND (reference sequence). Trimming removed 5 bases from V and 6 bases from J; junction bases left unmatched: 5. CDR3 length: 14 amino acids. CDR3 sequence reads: CASSPGLASGELFF. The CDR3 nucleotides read TGTGCCAGTAGTCCCGGACTAGCTTCCGGGGAGCTGTTTTTT.

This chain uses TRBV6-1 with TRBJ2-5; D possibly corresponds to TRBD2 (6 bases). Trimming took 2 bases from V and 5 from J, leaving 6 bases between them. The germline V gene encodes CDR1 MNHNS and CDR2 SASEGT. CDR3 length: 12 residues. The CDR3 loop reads CASSERGETQYF. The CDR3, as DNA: TGTGCCAGCAGTGAACGGGGGGAGACCCAGTACTTC.

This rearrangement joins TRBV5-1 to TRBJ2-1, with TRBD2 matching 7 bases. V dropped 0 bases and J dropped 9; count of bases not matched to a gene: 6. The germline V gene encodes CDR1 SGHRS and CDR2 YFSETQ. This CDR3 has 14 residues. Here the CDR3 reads CASSLVSGGAEQFF. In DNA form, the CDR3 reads TGCGCCAGCAGCTTGGTTTCGGGGGGTGCTGAGCAGTTCTTC. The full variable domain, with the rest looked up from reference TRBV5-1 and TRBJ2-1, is KAGVTQTPRYLIKTRGQQVTLSCSPISGHRSVSWYQQTPGQGLQFLFEYFSETQRNKGNFPGRFSGRQFSNSRSEMNVSTLELGDSALYLCASSLVSGGAEQFFGPGTRLTVL.

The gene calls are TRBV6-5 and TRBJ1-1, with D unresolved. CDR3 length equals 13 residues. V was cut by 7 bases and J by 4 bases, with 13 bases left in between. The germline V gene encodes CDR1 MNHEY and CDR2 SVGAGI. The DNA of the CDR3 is TGTGCCAGCACCATGGGTCGGGGCACTGAAGCTTTCTTT. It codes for CASTMGRGTEAFF.

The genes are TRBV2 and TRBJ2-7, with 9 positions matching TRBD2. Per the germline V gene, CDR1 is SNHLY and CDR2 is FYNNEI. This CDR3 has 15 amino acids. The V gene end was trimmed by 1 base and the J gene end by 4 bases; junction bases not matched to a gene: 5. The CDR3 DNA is TGTGCCAGCAGTGAAGGGCGGGGGGGCTTATACGAGCAGTACTTC. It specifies CASSEGRGGLYEQYF.

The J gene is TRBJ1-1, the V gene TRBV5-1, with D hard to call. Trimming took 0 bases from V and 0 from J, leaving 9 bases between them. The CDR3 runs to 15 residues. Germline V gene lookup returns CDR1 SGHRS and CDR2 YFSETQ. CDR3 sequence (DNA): TGCGCCAGCAGCTTGGAGTACAGCTTGAACACTGAAGCTTTCTTT. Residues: CASSLEYSLNTEAFF.

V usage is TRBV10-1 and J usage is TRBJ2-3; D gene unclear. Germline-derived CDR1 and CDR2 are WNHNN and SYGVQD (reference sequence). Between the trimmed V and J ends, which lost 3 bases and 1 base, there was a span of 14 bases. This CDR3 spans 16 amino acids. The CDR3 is CASSDATASRTDTQYF. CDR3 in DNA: TGCGCCAGCAGTGACGCGACTGCTTCCCGCACAGATACGCAGTATTTT.

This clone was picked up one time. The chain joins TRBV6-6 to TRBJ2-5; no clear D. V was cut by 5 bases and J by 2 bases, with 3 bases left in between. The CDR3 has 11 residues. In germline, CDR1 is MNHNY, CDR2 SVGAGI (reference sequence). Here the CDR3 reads CASSPQETQYF. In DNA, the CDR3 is TGTGCCAGCAGTCCTCAAGAGACCCAGTACTTC.

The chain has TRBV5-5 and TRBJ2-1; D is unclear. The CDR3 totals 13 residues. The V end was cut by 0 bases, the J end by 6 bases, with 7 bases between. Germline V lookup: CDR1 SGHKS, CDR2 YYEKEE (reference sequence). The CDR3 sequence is CASSLVHSNEQFF. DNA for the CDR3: TGTGCCAGCAGCTTGGTCCATAGCAATGAGCAGTTCTTC.

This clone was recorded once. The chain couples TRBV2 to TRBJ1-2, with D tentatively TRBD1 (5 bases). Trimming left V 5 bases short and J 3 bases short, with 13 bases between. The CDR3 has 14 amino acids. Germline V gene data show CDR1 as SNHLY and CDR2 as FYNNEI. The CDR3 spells CASSPPQGYYGYTF. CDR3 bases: TGTGCCAGCAGTCCCCCTCAGGGATACTATGGCTACACCTTC.

This CDR3 is CASSSPRGRRGYGYTF. CDR3 coding DNA: TGTGCCAGCAGCTCGCCCAGGGGGCGCCGGGGCTATGGCTACACCTTC. V usage is TRBV11-2 and J usage is TRBJ1-2, with TRBD1 matching over 8 bases. The ends lost 4 bases at V and 4 bases at J; junction bases unmatched: 11. The CDR3 length is 16 residues. Germline V gives CDR1 SGHAT, CDR2 FQNNGV.

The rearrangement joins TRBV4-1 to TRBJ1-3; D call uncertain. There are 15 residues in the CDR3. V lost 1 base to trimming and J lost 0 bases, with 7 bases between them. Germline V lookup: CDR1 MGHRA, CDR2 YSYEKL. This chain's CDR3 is CASSQVGSSGNTIYF. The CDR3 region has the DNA TGCGCCAGCAGCCAAGTGGGCAGCTCTGGAAACACCATATATTTT.

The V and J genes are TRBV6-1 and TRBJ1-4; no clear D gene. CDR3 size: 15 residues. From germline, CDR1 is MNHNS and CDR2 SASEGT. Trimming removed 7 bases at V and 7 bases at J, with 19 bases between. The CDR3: CASINFAGNSEKLFF. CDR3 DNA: TGTGCCAGCATAAACTTCGCGGGTAACAGTGAAAAACTGTTTTTT.

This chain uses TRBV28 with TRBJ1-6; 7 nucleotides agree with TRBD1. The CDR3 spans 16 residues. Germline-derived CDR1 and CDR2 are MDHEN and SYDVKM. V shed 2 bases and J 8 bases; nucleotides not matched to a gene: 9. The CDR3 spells CASSLEQGIADSPLHF. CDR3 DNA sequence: TGTGCCAGCAGTTTAGAACAGGGGATTGCTGATTCACCCCTCCACTTT.

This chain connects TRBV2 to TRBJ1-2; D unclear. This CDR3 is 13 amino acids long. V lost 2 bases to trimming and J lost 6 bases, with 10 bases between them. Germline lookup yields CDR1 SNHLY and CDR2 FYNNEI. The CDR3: CASSEIFGDGYTF. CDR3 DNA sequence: TGTGCCAGCAGTGAAATTTTCGGGGATGGCTACACCTTC.

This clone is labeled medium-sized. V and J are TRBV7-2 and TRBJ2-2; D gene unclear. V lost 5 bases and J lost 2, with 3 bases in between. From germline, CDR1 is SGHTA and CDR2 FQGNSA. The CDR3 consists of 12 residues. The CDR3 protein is CASSLNTGELFF. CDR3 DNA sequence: TGTGCCAGCAGCCTTAACACCGGGGAGCTGTTTTTT. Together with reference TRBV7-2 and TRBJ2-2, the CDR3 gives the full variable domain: GAGVSQSPSNKVTEKGKDVELRCDPISGHTALYWYRQSLGQGLEFLIYFQGNSAPDKSGLPSDRFSAERTGGSVSTLTIQRTQQEDSAVYLCASSLNTGELFFGEGSRLTVL.

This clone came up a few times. The CDR3 DNA reads TGTGCCAGTAGTAATCTAGCTCAAGCCGGAACAGATACGCAGTATTTT. This codes for CASSNLAQAGTDTQYF. This chain connects TRBV19 to TRBJ2-3; tentative D call: TRBD2 (5 bases). The CDR3 sequence is 16 residues long. The germline gives CDR1 LNHDA, CDR2 SQIVND (reference sequence). Trimming took 4 bases from V and 3 from J, leaving 17 bases between them.

As DNA, the CDR3 is TGTGCCAGCAGCGACCGACAGGGTATTCAAGAGACCCAGTACTTC. Translated: CASSDRQGIQETQYF. The rearrangement uses TRBV9 and TRBJ2-5, with 7 bases aligning to TRBD1. CDR3 size: 15 residues. The V gene end was trimmed by 3 bases and the J gene end by 2 bases; junction bases not matched to a gene: 7. Germline CDR1 reads SGDLS; CDR2 reads YYNGEE.

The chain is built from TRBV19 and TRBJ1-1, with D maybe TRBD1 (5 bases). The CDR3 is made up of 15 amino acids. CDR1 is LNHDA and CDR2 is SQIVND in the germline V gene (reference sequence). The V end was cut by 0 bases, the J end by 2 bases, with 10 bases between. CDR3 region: CASSIDRGLNTEAFF. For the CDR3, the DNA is TGTGCCAGTAGTATAGATCGGGGGTTAAACACTGAAGCTTTCTTT.

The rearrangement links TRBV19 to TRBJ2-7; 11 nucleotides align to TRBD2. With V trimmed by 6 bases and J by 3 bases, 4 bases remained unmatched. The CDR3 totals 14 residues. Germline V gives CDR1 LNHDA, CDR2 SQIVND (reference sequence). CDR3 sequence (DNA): TGTGCCAGTAGGGGGACTAGCGGAGTCTACGAGCAGTACTTC. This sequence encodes CASRGTSGVYEQYF.

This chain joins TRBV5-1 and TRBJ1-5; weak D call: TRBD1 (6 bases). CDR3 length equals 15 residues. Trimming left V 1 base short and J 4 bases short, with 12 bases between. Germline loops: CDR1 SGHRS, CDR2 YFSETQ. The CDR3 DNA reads TGCGCCAGCAGCTTGAGATCAGGGGAGAATCAGCCCCAGCATTTT. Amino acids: CASSLRSGENQPQHF.

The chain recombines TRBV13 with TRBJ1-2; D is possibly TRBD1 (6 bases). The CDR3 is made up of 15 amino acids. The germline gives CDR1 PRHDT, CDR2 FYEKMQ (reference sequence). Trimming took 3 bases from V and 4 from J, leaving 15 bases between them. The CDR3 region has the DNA TGTGCCAGCAGCTTTCTAAGACAGGCCCTCTATGGCTACACCTTC. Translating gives CASSFLRQALYGYTF.

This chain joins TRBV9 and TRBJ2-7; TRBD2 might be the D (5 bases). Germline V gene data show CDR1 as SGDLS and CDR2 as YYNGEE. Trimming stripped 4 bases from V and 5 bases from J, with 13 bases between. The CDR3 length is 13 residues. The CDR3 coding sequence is TGTGCCAGCAGCTCCCGGACTGGGAACGAGCAGTACTTC. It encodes CASSSRTGNEQYF.

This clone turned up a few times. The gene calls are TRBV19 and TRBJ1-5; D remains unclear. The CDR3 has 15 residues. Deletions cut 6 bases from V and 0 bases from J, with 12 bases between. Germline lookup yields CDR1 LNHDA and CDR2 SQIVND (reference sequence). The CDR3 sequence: CASRVHRYSNQPQHF. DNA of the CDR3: TGTGCCAGTAGGGTACACCGATATAGCAATCAGCCCCAGCATTTT.

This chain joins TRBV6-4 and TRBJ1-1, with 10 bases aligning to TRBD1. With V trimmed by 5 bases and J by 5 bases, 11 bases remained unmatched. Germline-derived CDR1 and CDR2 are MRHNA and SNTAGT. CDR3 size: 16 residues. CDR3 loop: CASSKRAGTGDTEAFF. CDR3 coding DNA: TGTGCCAGCAGTAAACGGGCGGGGACAGGGGATACTGAAGCTTTCTTT.

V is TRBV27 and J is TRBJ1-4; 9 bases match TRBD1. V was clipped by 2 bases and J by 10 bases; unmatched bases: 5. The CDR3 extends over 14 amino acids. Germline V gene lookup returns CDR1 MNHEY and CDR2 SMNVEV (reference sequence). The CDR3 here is CASSLRGQGGKLFF. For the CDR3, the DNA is TGTGCCAGCAGTTTAAGGGGACAGGGCGGAAAACTGTTTTTT.

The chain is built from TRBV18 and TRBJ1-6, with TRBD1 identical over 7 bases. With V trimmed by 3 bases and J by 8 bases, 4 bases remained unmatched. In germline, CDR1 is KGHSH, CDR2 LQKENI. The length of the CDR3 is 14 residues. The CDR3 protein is CASSPGQAHSPLHF. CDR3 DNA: TGTGCCAGCTCACCCGGACAGGCGCATTCACCCCTCCACTTT.